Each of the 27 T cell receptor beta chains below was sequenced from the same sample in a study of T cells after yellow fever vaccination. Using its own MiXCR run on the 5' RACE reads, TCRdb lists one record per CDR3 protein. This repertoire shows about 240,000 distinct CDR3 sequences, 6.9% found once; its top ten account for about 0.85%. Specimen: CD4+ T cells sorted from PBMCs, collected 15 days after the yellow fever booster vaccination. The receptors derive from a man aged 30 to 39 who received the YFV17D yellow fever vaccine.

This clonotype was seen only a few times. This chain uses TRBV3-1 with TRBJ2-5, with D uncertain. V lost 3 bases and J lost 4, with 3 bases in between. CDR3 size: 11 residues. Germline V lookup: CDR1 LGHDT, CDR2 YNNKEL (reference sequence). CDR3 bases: TGTGCCAGCAGCCATTTAGAGACCCAGTACTTC. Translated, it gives CASSHLETQYF.

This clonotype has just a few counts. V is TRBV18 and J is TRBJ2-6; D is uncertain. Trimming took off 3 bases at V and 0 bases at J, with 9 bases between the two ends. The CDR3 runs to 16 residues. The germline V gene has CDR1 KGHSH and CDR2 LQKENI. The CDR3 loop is CASSPPSRSGANVLTF. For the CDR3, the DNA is TGTGCCAGCTCACCCCCCTCGCGCTCTGGGGCCAACGTCCTGACTTTC.

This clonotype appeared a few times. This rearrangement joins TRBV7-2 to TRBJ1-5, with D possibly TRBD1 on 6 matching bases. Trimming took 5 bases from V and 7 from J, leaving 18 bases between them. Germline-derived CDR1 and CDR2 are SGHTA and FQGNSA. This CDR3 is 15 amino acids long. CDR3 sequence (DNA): TGTGCCAGCAGCGCACAGGGTACCCTAGGGCAGCCCCAGCATTTT. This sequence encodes CASSAQGTLGQPQHF.

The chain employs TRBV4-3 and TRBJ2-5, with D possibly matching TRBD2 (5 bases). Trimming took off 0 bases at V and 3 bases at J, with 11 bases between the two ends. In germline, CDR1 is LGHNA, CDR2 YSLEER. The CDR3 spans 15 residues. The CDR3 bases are TGCGCCAGCAGCCAAGATCCGGGGTATAAAGAGACCCAGTACTTC. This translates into CASSQDPGYKETQYF.

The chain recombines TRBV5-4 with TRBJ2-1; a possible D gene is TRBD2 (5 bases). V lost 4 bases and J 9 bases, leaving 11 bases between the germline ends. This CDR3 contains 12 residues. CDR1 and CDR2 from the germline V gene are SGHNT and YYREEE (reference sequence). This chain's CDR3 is CASSPGSTEQFF. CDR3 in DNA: TGTGCCAGCAGCCCGGGGAGCACTGAGCAGTTCTTC.

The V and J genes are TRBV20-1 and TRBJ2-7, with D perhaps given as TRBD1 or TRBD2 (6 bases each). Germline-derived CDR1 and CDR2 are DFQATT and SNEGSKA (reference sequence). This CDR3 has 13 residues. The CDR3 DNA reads TGCTGCGGGGCCGAGGGGGTGGGCTACGAGCAGTACTTC. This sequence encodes CCGAEGVGYEQYF.

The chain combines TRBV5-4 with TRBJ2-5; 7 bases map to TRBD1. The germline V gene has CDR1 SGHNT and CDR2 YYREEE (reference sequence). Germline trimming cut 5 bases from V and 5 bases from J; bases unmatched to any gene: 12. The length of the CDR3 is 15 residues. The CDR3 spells CASRMPGGGVETQYF. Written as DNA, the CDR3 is TGTGCCAGCAGAATGCCAGGGGGTGGGGTGGAGACCCAGTACTTC.

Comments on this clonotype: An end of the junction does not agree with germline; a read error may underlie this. As DNA, the CDR3 is TGCTGTGCGGGGAAACTGGCCGGGACAGGGGGCCGGTACTTC. This sequence encodes CCAGKLAGTGGRYF. The V and J genes are TRBV20-1 and TRBJ2-7, with 12 bases that match TRBD1. The CDR3 covers 14 residues. Germline values: CDR1 DFQATT, CDR2 SNEGSKA (reference sequence).

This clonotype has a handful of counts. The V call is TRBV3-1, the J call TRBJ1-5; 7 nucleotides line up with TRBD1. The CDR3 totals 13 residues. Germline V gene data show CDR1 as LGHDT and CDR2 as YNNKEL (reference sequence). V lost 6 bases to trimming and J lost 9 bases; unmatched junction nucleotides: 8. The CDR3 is CASSSGDSSPQHF. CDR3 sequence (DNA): TGTGCCAGCAGTTCTGGGGACAGTTCGCCCCAGCATTTT.

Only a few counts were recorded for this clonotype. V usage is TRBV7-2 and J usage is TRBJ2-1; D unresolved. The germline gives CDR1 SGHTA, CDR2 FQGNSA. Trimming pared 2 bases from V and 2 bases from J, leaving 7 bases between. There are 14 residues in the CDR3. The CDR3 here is CASSLMTAYNEQFF. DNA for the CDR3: TGTGCCAGCAGCTTAATGACGGCCTACAATGAGCAGTTCTTC.

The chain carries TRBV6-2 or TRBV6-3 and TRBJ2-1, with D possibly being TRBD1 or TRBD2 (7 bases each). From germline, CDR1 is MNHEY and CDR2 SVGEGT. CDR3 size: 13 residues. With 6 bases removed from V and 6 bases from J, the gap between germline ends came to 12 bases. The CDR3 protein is CASRSGGVNEQFF. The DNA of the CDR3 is TGTGCCAGCAGGTCAGGGGGGGTCAATGAGCAGTTCTTC.

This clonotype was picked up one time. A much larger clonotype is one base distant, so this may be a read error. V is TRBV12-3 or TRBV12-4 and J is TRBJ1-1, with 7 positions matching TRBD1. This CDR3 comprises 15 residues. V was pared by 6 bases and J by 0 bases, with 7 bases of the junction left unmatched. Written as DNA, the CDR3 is TGTGCCAGCAGCCTATGTGGGACAGTGAACACTGAAGCTTTCTTT. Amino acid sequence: CASSLCGTVNTEAFF.

The CDR3 loop reads CASSQTGHPYEQYF. The CDR3 coding sequence is TGCGCCAGCAGCCAGACAGGGCACCCATACGAGCAGTACTTC. The chain recombines TRBV4-3 with TRBJ2-7, with 7 positions matching TRBD1. CDR1 is LGHNA and CDR2 is YSLEER in the germline V gene. The CDR3 loop spans 14 amino acids. V lost 3 bases, J lost 4 bases, and 6 bases stayed unmatched.

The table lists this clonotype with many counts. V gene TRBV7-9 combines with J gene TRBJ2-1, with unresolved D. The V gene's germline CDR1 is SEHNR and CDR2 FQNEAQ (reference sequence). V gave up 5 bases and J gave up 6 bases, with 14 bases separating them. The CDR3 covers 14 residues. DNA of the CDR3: TGTGCCAGCAGCCCTCTCTTCTCCGGCAATGAGCAGTTCTTC. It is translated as CASSPLFSGNEQFF.

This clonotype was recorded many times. The CDR3 protein is CASSQVGGAEAFF. The CDR3 bases are TGTGCCAGCAGCCAAGTGGGGGGCGCTGAAGCTTTCTTT. The chain uses TRBV3-1 and TRBJ1-1, with TRBD1 as a possible D gene (6 bases). This CDR3 has 13 residues. V lost 1 base, J lost 6 bases, and 9 bases lay in between. Germline V gene sequence: CDR1 LGHDT, CDR2 YNNKEL (reference sequence).

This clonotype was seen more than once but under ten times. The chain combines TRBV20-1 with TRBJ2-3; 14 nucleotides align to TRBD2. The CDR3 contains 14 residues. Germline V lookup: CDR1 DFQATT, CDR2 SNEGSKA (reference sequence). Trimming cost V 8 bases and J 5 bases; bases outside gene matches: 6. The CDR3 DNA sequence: TGCAGTCCCCGACTAGCGGGAGGGGGAGATACGCAGTATTTT. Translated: CSPRLAGGGDTQYF.

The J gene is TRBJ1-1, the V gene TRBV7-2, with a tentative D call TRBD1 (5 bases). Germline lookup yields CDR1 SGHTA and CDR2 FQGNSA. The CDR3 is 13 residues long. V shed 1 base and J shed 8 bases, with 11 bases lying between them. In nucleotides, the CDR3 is TGTGCCAGCAGCTTAGGGGGGGGATTCGAAGCTTTCTTT. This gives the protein CASSLGGGFEAFF.

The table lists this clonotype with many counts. CDR3 DNA sequence: TGTGCCAGTGGGACTAGCGGGCAGAATGAGCAGTTCTTC. This translates into CASGTSGQNEQFF. The chain links TRBV28 to TRBJ2-1; 12 bases map to TRBD2. This CDR3 is built from 13 residues. Germline V gene sequence: CDR1 MDHEN, CDR2 SYDVKM. Trimming cost V 9 bases and J 7 bases; bases outside gene matches: 4.

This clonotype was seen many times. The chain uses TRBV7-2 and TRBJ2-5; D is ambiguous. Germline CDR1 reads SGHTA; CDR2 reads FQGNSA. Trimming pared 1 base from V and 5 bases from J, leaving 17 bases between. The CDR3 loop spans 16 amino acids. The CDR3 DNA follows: TGTGCCAGCAGCTTAGAAAGTCTAGTCCTAGGGGAGACCCAGTACTTC. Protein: CASSLESLVLGETQYF.

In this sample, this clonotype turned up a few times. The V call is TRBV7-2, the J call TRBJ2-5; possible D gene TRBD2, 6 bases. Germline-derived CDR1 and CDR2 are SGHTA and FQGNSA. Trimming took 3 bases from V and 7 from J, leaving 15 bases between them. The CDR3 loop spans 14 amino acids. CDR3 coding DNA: TGTGCCAGCAGCTTGACTAGTAGTGGGGGGACCCAGTACTTC. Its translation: CASSLTSSGGTQYF.

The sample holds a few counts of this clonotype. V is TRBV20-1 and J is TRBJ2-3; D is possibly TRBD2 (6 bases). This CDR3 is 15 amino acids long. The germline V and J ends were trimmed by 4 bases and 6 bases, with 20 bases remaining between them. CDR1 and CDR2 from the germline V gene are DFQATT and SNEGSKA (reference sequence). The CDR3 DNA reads TGCAGTGCTACCCTCCGGACTACCACCCGGGATACGCAGTATTTT. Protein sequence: CSATLRTTTRDTQYF.

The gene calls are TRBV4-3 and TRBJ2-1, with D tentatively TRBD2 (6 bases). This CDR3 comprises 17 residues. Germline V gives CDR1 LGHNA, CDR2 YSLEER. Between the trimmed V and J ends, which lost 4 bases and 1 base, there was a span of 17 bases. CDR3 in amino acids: CASSRSPGTASYNEQFF. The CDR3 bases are TGCGCCAGCAGCCGATCACCCGGGACTGCTTCCTACAATGAGCAGTTCTTC.

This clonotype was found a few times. The CDR3 reads CSLGQTSGGGEQFF. As DNA, the CDR3 is TGCAGCCTCGGGCAGACTAGCGGGGGGGGTGAGCAGTTCTTC. V gene TRBV29-1 combines with J gene TRBJ2-1; 14 bases are a match to TRBD2. V lost 8 bases, J lost 9 bases, and 9 bases stayed unmatched. This CDR3 spans 14 amino acids. Germline loops: CDR1 SQVTM, CDR2 ANQGSEA.

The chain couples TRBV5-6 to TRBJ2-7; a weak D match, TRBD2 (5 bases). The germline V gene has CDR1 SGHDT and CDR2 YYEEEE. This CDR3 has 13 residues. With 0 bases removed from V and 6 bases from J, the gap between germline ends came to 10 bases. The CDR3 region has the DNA TGTGCCAGCAGCTTGGACCCCGCGGGCGAGCAGTACTTC. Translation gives CASSLDPAGEQYF.

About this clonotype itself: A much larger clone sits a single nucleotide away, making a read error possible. The CDR3 here is CASSRQGRHNNEQFF. CDR3 DNA: TGTGCCAGCAGTCGACAGGGTCGGCATAACAATGAGCAGTTCTTC. The chain is built from TRBV6-2 or TRBV6-3 and TRBJ2-1; 7 bases are a match to TRBD1. The CDR3 totals 15 residues. The V gene end was trimmed by 5 bases and the J gene end by 5 bases; junction bases not matched to a gene: 9. CDR1 and CDR2 (germline): MNHEY, SVGEGT.

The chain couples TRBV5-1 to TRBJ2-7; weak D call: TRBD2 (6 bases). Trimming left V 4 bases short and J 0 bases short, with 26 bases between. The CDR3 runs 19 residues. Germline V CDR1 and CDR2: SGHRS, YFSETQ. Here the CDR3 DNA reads TGCGCCAGCAGCACGTCGACAGAGAGGGAGGCACGAAGCTCCTACGAGCAGTACTTC. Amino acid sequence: CASSTSTEREARSSYEQYF.

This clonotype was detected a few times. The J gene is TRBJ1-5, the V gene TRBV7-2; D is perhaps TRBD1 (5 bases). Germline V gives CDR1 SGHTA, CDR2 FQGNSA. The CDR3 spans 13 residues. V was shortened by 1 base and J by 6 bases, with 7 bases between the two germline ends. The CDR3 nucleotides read TGTGCCAGCAGCTTAGGGACAAGTCAGCCCCAGCATTTT. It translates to CASSLGTSQPQHF.